The 16 T cell receptor beta chains below all came from one sample that was sequenced in a study of human T cells and chemical hapten exposure. Time point noted: pre-sensitization, week 0. The treatment was: therapeutic diphenylcyclopropenone sensitization with weekly scalp DPC. TCRdb ran MiXCR on the RACE reads and lists one entry per CDR3 protein. The data show about 89,000 distinct CDR3 sequences, 9.5% to 14% seen once. The sample consisted of whole blood, taken in connection with sensitization to the hapten diphenylcyclopropenone (DPC). Receptors originate from a woman in her sixties or seventies with alopecia areata. Some clones in this sample may be carry-over from other donors' samples.

This clonotype came up many times. The J gene is TRBJ2-6, the V gene TRBV27, with D possibly called TRBD1 or TRBD2 (5 bases each). The CDR3 runs 16 residues. Trimming stripped 4 bases from V and 4 bases from J, with 14 bases between. Germline assignment: CDR1 MNHEY and CDR2 SMNVEV (reference sequence). The CDR3 is CASSSSGTLGANVLTF. CDR3 sequence (DNA): TGTGCCAGCAGTTCATCAGGGACCCTGGGGGCCAACGTCCTGACTTTC.

In this sample, this clonotype turned up many times. The chain has TRBV2 and TRBJ1-4; 7 bases match TRBD1. The CDR3 is 16 residues long. Trimming at V came to 4 bases and at J to 6 bases, leaving 11 bases not matched to a gene. From germline, CDR1 is SNHLY and CDR2 FYNNEI. The CDR3 sequence is CASSGGLGGRDEKLFF. The DNA of the CDR3 is TGTGCCAGCAGTGGGGGACTAGGGGGCAGAGATGAAAAACTGTTTTTT.

The chain employs TRBV11-2 and TRBJ2-3; 10 nucleotides align to TRBD2. This CDR3 spans 17 amino acids. Germline CDR1 and CDR2: SGHAT and FQNNGV. The trim removed 5 bases at V and 5 bases at J, leaving 13 bases unmatched. The CDR3 DNA follows: TGTGCCAGCAGCGCCCGCCGCAGCGGGGGGGCCATAGATACGCAGTATTTT. Its protein product is CASSARRSGGAIDTQYF.

This clonotype was seen repeatedly, ten times or more. J is TRBJ2-1 and V is TRBV27, with 11 positions matching TRBD2. V shed 2 bases and J 2 bases; nucleotides not matched to a gene: 2. Germline CDR1 and CDR2: MNHEY and SMNVEV (reference sequence). The CDR3 is 16 amino acids. CDR3: CASSLDSGGAYNEQFF. The CDR3 coding sequence is TGTGCCAGCAGTTTAGATAGCGGGGGGGCCTACAATGAGCAGTTCTTC.

This clonotype has more than one count but fewer than ten. The chain recombines TRBV4-1 with TRBJ2-5; 7 bases line up with TRBD1. V gave up 0 bases and J gave up 4 bases; unmatched junction bases: 5. The CDR3 covers 15 residues. CDR1 is MGHRA and CDR2 is YSYEKL in the germline V gene. CDR3 protein: CASSQDSHRGETQYF. DNA for the CDR3: TGCGCCAGCAGCCAAGATAGCCACAGGGGAGAGACCCAGTACTTC.

The V gene is TRBV30, the J gene TRBJ1-1; D gene unclear. V lost 3 bases and J lost 0, with 8 bases in between. CDR3 size: 13 residues. Germline V gene lookup returns CDR1 GTSNPN and CDR2 SVGIG (reference sequence). The CDR3: CAWRIAMNTEAFF. The CDR3 bases are TGTGCCTGGAGGATAGCCATGAACACTGAAGCTTTCTTT.

Comment on this clonotype: Lacking the conserved final phenylalanine or tryptophan, this CDR3 likely reflects a read error. The V call is TRBV20-1, the J call TRBJ2-3, with 9 bases that match TRBD2. Germline V gives CDR1 DFQATT, CDR2 SNEGSKA (reference sequence). This CDR3 spans 15 amino acids. Unmatched junction bases numbered 9, after V lost 6 bases and J lost 2 bases. CDR3 in DNA: TGCAGTGCCTACCCCCTAGCGGGGAACACAGATACGCAGTATTCT. This sequence encodes CSAYPLAGNTDTQYS.

Concerning this clonotype: A junction boundary mismatches the germline segment, possibly from a read error. The rearrangement joins TRBV3-1 to TRBJ2-7, with D uncertain. The CDR3 covers 14 residues. Germline V gene data show CDR1 as LGHDT and CDR2 as YNNKEL (reference sequence). The CDR3 reads CASSQGPSTPRPDF. In DNA, the CDR3 is TGTGCCAGCAGCCAAGGCCCATCGACCCCAAGGCCCGACTTC.

This clonotype has at least ten counts. The chain combines TRBV6-2 or TRBV6-3 with TRBJ2-5, with TRBD1 identical over 7 bases. Germline V lookup: CDR1 MNHEY, CDR2 SVGEGT. Trimming cost V 7 bases and J 4 bases; bases outside gene matches: 9. The CDR3 has 14 residues. Here the CDR3 DNA reads TGTGCCAGCATTCGAGGGGGCCGGGGAGAGACCCAGTACTTC. Translated, it gives CASIRGGRGETQYF.

J is TRBJ2-7 and V is TRBV11-1; D not certain. This CDR3 contains 15 residues. The ends were cut back, 3 bases at V and 0 bases at J, with 12 bases in the middle. Germline CDR1 SGHAT, CDR2 FQDESV (reference sequence). The DNA of the CDR3 is TGTGCCAGCAGCTTCACGATAGACCCCTCCTACGAGCAGTACTTC. It translates to CASSFTIDPSYEQYF.

There are a few counts of this clonotype. This chain links TRBV20-1 with TRBJ2-1; 9 bases line up with TRBD1. Germline trimming cut 1 base from V and 15 bases from J; bases unmatched to any gene: 10. The CDR3 covers 13 residues. Germline assignment: CDR1 DFQATT and CDR2 SNEGSKA (reference sequence). The CDR3 DNA reads TGCAGTGCTAGAGCTGACAGGGGGGAAGGTCCGTTCTTC. This gives the protein CSARADRGEGPFF.

This clonotype appeared many times. The gene calls are TRBV27 and TRBJ2-7, with a weak D call TRBD2 (6 bases). The CDR3 runs to 18 residues. Trimming stripped 3 bases from V and 2 bases from J, with 23 bases between. CDR1 and CDR2 from the germline V gene are MNHEY and SMNVEV (reference sequence). The chain's CDR3 is CASSFSWSSADLTYEQYF. In DNA, the CDR3 is TGTGCCAGCAGTTTTAGTTGGTCTAGCGCCGACCTTACCTACGAGCAGTACTTC.

The chain links TRBV13 to TRBJ1-4; 7 nucleotides match TRBD1. Germline values: CDR1 PRHDT, CDR2 FYEKMQ (reference sequence). This CDR3 has 15 residues. J gave up 4 bases and V 4 bases, and 6 bases lay outside the gene matches. This CDR3 is CASSSERDSNEKLFF. CDR3 bases: TGTGCCAGCAGCTCGGAACGGGACAGTAATGAAAAACTGTTTTTT.

This clonotype was observed a handful of times. The chain employs TRBV14 and TRBJ2-5; no clear D gene. From germline, CDR1 is SGHDN and CDR2 FVKESK. The CDR3 totals 13 residues. V shed 2 bases and J shed 1 base, with 5 bases lying between them. The CDR3 here is CASSQIIQETQYF. CDR3 DNA: TGTGCCAGCAGCCAAATAATCCAAGAGACCCAGTACTTC.

This clonotype showed up many times. The chain joins TRBV6-5 to TRBJ1-2, with 9 bases identical to TRBD1. V shed 5 bases, J shed 3 bases, and the junction held 10 bases outside the gene matches. Germline CDR1 MNHEY, CDR2 SVGAGI. This CDR3 spans 16 amino acids. As DNA, the CDR3 is TGTGCCAGCAGTCCCCTGGACAGGGGCCTTGACTATGGCTACACCTTC. Translation: CASSPLDRGLDYGYTF.

This clonotype was recorded many times. V is TRBV24-1 and J is TRBJ1-6, with D perhaps matching TRBD1 (5 bases). Trimming cost V 12 bases and J 18 bases, with 23 bases left between them. This CDR3 region has 12 residues. CDR1 KGHDR and CDR2 SFDVKD come from the germline V gene. CDR3 residues: CAARGGMSFPHF. In nucleotides, the CDR3 is TGTGCCGCCCGGGGGGGAATGTCTTTCCCCCACTTT.